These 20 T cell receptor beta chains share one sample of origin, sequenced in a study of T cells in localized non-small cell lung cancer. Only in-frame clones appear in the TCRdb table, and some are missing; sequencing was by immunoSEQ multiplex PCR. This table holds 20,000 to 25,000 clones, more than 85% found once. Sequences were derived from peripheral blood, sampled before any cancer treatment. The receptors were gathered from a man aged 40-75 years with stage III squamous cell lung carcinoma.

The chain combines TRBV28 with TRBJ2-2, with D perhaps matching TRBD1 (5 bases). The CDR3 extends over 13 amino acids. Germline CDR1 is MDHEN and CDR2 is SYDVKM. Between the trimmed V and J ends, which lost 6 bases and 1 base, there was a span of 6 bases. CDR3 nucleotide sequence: TGTGCCAGCAGAGGACAGAACACCGGGGAGCTGTTTTTT. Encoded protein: CASRGQNTGELFF.

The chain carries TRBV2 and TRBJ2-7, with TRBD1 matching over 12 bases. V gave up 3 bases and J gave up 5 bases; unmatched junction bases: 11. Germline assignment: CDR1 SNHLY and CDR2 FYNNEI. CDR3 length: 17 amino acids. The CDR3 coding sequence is TGTGCCAGCAGTGAGAAGACCCCGGGACAGGGGGCCAACGAGCAGTACTTC. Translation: CASSEKTPGQGANEQYF.

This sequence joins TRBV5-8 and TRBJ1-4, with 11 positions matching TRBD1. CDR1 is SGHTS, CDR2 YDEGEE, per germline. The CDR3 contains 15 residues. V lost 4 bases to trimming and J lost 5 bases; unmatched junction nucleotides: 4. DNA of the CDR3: TGTGCCAGCAGCACCGGGACAGGGGGAAATGAAAAACTGTTTTTT. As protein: CASSTGTGGNEKLFF.

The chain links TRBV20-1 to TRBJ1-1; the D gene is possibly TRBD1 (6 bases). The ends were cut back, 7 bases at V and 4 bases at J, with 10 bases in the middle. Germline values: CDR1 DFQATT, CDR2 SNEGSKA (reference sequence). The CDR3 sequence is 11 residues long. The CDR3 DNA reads TGCAGTGGGGAGGGGGGCACTGAAGCTTTCTTT. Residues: CSGEGGTEAFF.

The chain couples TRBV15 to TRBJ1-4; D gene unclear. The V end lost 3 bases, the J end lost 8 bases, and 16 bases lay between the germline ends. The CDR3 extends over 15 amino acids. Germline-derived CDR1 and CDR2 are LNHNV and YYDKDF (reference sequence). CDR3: CATSRAIQTREKLFF. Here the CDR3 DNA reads TGTGCCACCAGCAGGGCGATTCAGACACGGGAAAAACTGTTTTTT.

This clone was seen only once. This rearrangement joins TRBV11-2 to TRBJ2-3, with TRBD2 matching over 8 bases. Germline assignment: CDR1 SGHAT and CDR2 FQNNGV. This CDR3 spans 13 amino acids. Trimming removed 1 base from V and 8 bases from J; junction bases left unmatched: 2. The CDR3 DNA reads TGTGCCAGCAGCTTAGCGGGGGGGTTTACGCAGTATTTT. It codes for CASSLAGGFTQYF.

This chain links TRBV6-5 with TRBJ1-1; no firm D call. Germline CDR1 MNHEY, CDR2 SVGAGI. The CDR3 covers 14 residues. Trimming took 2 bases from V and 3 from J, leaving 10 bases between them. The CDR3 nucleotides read TGTGCCAGCAGTTACGAGGCCGCGTACACTGAAGCTTTCTTT. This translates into CASSYEAAYTEAFF.

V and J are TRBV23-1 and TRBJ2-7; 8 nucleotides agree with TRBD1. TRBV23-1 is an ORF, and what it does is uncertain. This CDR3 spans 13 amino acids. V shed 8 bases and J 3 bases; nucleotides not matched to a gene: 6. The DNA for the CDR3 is TGCGCCAGCTGGAGGGACAGGCTCTACGAGCAGTACTTC. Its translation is CASWRDRLYEQYF.

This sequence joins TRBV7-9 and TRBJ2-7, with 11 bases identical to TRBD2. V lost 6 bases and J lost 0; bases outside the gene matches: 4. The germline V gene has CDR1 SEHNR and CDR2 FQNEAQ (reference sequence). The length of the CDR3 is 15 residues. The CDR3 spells CASSRLAGISYEQYF. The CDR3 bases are TGTGCCAGCAGTCGACTAGCGGGGATCTCCTACGAGCAGTACTTC.

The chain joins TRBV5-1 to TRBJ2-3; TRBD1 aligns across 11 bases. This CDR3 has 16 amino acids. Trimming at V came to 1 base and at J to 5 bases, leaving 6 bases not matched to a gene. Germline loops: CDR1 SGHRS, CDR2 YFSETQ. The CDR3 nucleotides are TGCGCCAGCAGCTTGTTCGGACAGGGGGCGGAAGATACGCAGTATTTT. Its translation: CASSLFGQGAEDTQYF.

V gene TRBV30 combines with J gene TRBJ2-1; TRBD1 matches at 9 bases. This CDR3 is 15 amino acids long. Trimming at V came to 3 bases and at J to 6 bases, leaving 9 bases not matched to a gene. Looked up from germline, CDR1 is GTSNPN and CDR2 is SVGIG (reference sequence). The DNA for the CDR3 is TGTGCCTGGAGCACCGGGACAGGGAGATCCAATGAGCAGTTCTTC. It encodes CAWSTGTGRSNEQFF.

The CDR3 loop reads CASSPQGARSYEQYF. CDR3 nucleotides: TGTGCCAGCAGTCCCCAAGGGGCCCGGTCCTACGAGCAGTACTTC. V and J are TRBV28 and TRBJ2-7; D is perhaps TRBD1 (5 bases). V lost 5 bases to trimming and J lost 1 base, with 15 bases between them. CDR1 is MDHEN, CDR2 SYDVKM, per germline. CDR3 length equals 15 residues.

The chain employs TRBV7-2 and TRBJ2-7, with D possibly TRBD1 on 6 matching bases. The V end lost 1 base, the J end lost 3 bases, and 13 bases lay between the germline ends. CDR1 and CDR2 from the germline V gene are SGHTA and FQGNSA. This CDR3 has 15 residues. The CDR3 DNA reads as TGTGCCAGCAGCTTAGAGGTGACAGGTTACTACGAGCAGTACTTC. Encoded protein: CASSLEVTGYYEQYF.

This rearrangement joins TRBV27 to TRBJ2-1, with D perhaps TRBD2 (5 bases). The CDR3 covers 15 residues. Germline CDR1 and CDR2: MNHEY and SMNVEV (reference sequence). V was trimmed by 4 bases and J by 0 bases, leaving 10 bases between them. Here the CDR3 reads CASSYLEGSYNEQFF. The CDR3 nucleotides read TGTGCCAGCAGTTACCTAGAGGGCTCCTACAATGAGCAGTTCTTC.

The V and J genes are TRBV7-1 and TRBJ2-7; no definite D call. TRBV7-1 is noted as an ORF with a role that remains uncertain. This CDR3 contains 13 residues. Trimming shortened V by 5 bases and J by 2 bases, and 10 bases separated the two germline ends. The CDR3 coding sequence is TGTGCCAGCAGCCCGACTGAAGCCTACGAGCAGTACTTC. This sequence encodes CASSPTEAYEQYF.

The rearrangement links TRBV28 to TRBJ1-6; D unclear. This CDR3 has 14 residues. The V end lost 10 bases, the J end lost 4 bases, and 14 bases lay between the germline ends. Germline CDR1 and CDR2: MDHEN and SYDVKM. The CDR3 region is CATAGAGYNSPLHF. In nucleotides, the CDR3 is TGTGCCACCGCGGGCGCGGGGTATAATTCACCCCTCCACTTT.

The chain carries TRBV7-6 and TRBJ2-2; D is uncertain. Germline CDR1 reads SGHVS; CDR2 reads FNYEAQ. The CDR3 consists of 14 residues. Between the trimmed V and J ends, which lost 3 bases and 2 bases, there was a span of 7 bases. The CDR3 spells CASSFQANTGELFF. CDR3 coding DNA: TGTGCCAGCAGCTTTCAGGCAAACACCGGGGAGCTGTTTTTT.

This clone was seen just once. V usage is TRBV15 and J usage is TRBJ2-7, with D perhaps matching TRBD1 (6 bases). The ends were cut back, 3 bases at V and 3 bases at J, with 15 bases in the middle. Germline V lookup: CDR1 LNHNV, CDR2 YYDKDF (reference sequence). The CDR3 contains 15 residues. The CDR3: CATSSPERGNYEQYF. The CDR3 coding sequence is TGTGCCACCAGCAGCCCCGAAAGGGGGAACTACGAGCAGTACTTC.

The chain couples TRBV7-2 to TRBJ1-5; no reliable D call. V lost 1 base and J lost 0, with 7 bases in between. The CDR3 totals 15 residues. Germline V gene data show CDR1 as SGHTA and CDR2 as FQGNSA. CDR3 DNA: TGTGCCAGCAGCTTAGTCCGGAATAGCAATCAGCCCCAGCATTTT. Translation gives CASSLVRNSNQPQHF.

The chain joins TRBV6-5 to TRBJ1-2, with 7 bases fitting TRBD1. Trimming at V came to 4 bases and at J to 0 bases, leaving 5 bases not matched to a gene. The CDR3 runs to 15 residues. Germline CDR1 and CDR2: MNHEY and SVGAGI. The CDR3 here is CASSLTGTANYGYTF. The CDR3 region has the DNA TGTGCCAGCAGTTTAACCGGGACAGCTAACTATGGCTACACCTTC.